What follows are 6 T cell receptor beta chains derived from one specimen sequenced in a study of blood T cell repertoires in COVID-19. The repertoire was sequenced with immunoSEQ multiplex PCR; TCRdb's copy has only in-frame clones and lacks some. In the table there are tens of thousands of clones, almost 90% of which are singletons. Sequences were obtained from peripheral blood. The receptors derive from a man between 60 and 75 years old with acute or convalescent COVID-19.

The CDR3 coding sequence is TGTGCCAGCAGTTCAAACAGGGGGTCCTCTGGAAACACCATATATTTT. Its protein is CASSSNRGSSGNTIYF. The J gene is TRBJ1-3, the V gene TRBV28; 8 bases match TRBD1. V shed 4 bases and J 0 bases; nucleotides not matched to a gene: 5. Germline CDR1 is MDHEN and CDR2 is SYDVKM. This CDR3 is 16 amino acids long.

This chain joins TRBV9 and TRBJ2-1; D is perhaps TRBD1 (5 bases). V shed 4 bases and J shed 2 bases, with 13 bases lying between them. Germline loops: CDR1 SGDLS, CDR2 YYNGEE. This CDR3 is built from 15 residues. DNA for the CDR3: TGTGCCAGCAGCTCCCAGGGAACTCCCTACAATGAGCAGTTCTTC. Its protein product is CASSSQGTPYNEQFF.

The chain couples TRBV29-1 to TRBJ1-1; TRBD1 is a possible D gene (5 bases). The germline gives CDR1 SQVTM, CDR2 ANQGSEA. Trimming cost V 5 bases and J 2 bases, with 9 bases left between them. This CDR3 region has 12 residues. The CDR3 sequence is CSVSGPNTEAFF. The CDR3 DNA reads TGCAGCGTTTCAGGGCCAAACACTGAAGCTTTCTTT.

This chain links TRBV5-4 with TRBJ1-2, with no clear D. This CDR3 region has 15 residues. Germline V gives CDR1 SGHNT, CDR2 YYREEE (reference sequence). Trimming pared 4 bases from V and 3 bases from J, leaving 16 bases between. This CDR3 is CASSRERAHDYGYTF. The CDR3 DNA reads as TGTGCCAGCAGCCGCGAGAGGGCGCACGACTATGGCTACACCTTC.

The DNA of the CDR3 is TGTGCCAGCAGCCGCTTTGAGGCCCAGAGCTCCTACGAGCAGTACTTC. Translation gives CASSRFEAQSSYEQYF. The genes are TRBV7-8 and TRBJ2-7; D unclear. The CDR3 has 16 amino acids. CDR1 and CDR2 (germline): SGHVS, FQNEAQ. With 5 bases removed from V and 0 bases from J, the gap between germline ends came to 17 bases. Based on the CDR3 plus reference TRBV7-8 and TRBJ2-7, the full variable domain is GAGVSQSPRYKVAKRGQDVALRCDPISGHVSLFWYQQALGQGPEFLTYFQNEAQLDKSGLPSDRFFAERPEGSVSTLKIQRTQQEDSAVYLCASSRFEAQSSYEQYFGPGTRLTVT.

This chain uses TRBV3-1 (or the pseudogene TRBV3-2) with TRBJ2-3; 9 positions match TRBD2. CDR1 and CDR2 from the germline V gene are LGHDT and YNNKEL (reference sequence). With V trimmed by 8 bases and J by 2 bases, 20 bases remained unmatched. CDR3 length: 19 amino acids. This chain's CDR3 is CASGRKGPRPGLATDTQYF. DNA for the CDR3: TGTGCCAGCGGTAGAAAGGGCCCACGTCCGGGACTAGCCACAGATACGCAGTATTTT.